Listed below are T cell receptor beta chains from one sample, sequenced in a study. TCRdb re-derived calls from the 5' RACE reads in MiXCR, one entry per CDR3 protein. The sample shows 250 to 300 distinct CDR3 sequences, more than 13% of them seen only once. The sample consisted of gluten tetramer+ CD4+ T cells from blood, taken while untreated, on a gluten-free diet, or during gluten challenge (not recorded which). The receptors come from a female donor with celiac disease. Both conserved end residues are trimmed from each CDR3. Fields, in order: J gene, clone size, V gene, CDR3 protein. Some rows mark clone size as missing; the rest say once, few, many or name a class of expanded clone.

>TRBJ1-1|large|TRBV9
ASSVSMVSAEAF
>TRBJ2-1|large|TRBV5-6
ASSPGKGYYNEQF
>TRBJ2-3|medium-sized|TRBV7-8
ASSQRGLAGGIKSDTQY
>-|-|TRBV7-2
VSNLRFTDTQH
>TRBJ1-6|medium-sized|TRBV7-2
ASSLASHLYNSPLH
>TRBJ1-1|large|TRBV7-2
ASSYWGQGDTEAF
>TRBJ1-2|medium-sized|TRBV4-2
ASSLGQGVGGYT
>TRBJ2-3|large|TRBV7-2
ASSWRSGSTDTQY
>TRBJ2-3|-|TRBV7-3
ASSLRSTNTKY
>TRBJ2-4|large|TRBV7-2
ASSLRAGDGNIQY
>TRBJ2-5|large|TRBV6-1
ASSEAVYGTDAQETQY
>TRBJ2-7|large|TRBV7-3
ASSLRGGGNHEQY
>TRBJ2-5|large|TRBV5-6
ASGLGPPIGGETQY
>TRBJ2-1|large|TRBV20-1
SARAPRTSGIDFRNEQF
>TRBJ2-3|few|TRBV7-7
ASSMLAGGDTQY
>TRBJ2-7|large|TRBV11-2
ASRTRGQASYEQY
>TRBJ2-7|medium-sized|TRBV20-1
SASPGQAYEQY
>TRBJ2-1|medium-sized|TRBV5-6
ASSLAGQTNPF
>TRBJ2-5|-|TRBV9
ASSQRQGTPGQETQY
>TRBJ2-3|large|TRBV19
ASRLALGTDTQY
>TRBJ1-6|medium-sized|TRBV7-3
ASSLTGFDSPLH
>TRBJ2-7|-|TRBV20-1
SAGKQGAVYEQY
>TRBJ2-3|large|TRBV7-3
ASSIRGFGTDTQY
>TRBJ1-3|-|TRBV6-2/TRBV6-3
ASSYNGFGTVD
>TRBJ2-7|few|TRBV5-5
ASSRLFGAGLDEQY
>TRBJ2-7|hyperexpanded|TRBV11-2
ASRSRGTASYEQY
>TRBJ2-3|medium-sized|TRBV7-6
ASSFSPSLAYDTDTQY
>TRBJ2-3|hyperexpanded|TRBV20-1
SASRSWESDTQY
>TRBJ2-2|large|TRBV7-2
ASSAYGQGAGELF
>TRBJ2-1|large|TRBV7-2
ASSTRLAGGHEQF
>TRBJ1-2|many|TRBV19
ASSNRAGSGYT
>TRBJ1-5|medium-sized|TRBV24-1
ATSDPLGREPQH
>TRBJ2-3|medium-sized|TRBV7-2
ASSVRYTDTQY
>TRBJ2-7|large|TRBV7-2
ASSIRLAGGHEQY
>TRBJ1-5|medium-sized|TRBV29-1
SVARAWDQPQH
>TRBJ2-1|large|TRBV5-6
ASSLVPLLDGNEQF
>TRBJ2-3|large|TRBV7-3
ASSLWGGRAGDTQY
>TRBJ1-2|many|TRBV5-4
ASSLAGGASYGYT
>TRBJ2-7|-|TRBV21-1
ASSKRGVLYEQY
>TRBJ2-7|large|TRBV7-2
ASSLRTGDSHEQY